The 25 T cell receptor beta chains reported below all come from one sample, sequenced in a study of T-cell memory formation after mild COVID-19. TCRdb processed the 5' RACE reads anew with MiXCR; each CDR3 protein has one entry. Among around 160,000 distinct CDR3 sequences listed, 11% were seen once. Sequencing input: PBMCs or a T cell subset sorted from them (not recorded which). The receptors stem from a man younger than 30 who had mild COVID-19 (a few samples of this study predate the infection). Cell type and time point are not known.

The chain is built from TRBV29-1 and TRBJ2-5; the D gene is possibly TRBD2 (6 bases). CDR1 is SQVTM and CDR2 is ANQGSEA in the germline V gene. The CDR3 has 14 residues. V was shortened by 6 bases and J by 4 bases, with 18 bases between the two germline ends. This chain's CDR3 is CSVVSSGTRETQYF. The CDR3 coding sequence is TGCAGCGTAGTGTCCTCCGGGACTCGAGAGACCCAGTACTTC.

The V call is TRBV4-1, the J call TRBJ1-1; maybe TRBD1 (5 bases). Trimming took off 0 bases at V and 1 base at J, with 12 bases between the two ends. The CDR3 sequence is 16 residues long. CDR1 is MGHRA, CDR2 YSYEKL, per germline. CDR3: CASSQDPRGTNTEAFF. The CDR3 DNA reads as TGCGCCAGCAGCCAAGACCCCCGGGGGACGAACACTGAAGCTTTCTTT.

This clonotype was found a few times. The CDR3 nucleotides read TGTGCCAGCAGCGTAGGGGGGCCACAGGGGGCCATCAATGAGCAGTTCTTC. Translated, it gives CASSVGGPQGAINEQFF. This chain connects TRBV9 to TRBJ2-1; 9 nucleotides align to TRBD1. Germline V gives CDR1 SGDLS, CDR2 YYNGEE. The CDR3 extends over 17 amino acids. V was pared by 0 bases and J by 6 bases, with 10 bases of the junction left unmatched.

The chain links TRBV20-1 to TRBJ2-1; 8 bases align to TRBD2. Per the germline V gene, CDR1 is DFQATT and CDR2 is SNEGSKA (reference sequence). This CDR3 has 15 residues. After removal of 5 bases from V and 7 bases from J, the junction contained 13 bases not matched to a gene. CDR3 nucleotide sequence: TGCAGTGCTCCTCGAGCGGGGGCCACGGGGAATGAGCAGTTCTTC. This translates into CSAPRAGATGNEQFF.

This clonotype came up a few times. The chain links TRBV27 to TRBJ2-3, with D uncertain. Germline values: CDR1 MNHEY, CDR2 SMNVEV (reference sequence). V gave up 6 bases and J gave up 3 bases, with 10 bases separating them. The CDR3 is made up of 13 amino acids. CDR3 nucleotides: TGTGCCAGCAGATCCCATGGAACAGATACGCAGTATTTT. Its protein product is CASRSHGTDTQYF.

This clonotype was counted only a few times. The chain uses TRBV5-1 and TRBJ1-1; D remains unclear. This CDR3 comprises 11 residues. Trimming cost V 4 bases and J 1 base, with 2 bases left between them. Germline loops: CDR1 SGHRS, CDR2 YFSETQ. The chain's CDR3 is CASSENTEAFF. Written as DNA, the CDR3 is TGCGCCAGCAGCGAGAACACTGAAGCTTTCTTT.

The chain uses TRBV28 and TRBJ2-2; 7 bases match TRBD1. Germline assignment: CDR1 MDHEN and CDR2 SYDVKM. The CDR3 loop spans 16 amino acids. With 5 bases clipped from V and 6 bases from J, the junction kept 12 bases outside the gene matches. CDR3 nucleotide sequence: TGTGCCAGCAGTAAAACCCACAGGGGAGAGGCCGGGGAGCTGTTTTTT. It specifies CASSKTHRGEAGELFF.

CDR3 loop: CASSVGGTVYEQYF. In nucleotides, the CDR3 is TGTGCCAGCAGCGTAGGGGGGACAGTTTACGAGCAGTACTTC. The chain carries TRBV9 and TRBJ2-7, with 7 bases fitting TRBD1. V dropped 0 bases and J dropped 4; count of bases not matched to a gene: 4. The CDR3 extends over 14 amino acids. CDR1 is SGDLS and CDR2 is YYNGEE in the germline V gene.

This clonotype has a handful of counts. The rearrangement uses TRBV5-1 and TRBJ2-5; the D gene is possibly TRBD2 (7 bases). Germline values: CDR1 SGHRS, CDR2 YFSETQ. CDR3 size: 15 residues. Trimming removed 2 bases at V and 10 bases at J, with 21 bases between. The CDR3 protein is CASSFAAGAQRDQYF. The CDR3 nucleotides are TGCGCCAGCAGCTTCGCGGCGGGGGCCCAACGGGACCAGTACTTC.

The V gene is TRBV20-1, the J gene TRBJ2-1; D remains unclear. Germline values: CDR1 DFQATT, CDR2 SNEGSKA (reference sequence). V was shortened by 2 bases and J by 3 bases, with 8 bases between the two germline ends. This CDR3 has 13 amino acids. CDR3 protein: CSARPSHYNEQFF. The CDR3 DNA sequence: TGCAGTGCTAGACCCAGCCACTACAATGAGCAGTTCTTC.

This sequence joins TRBV7-9 and TRBJ1-3; D may be TRBD1 (5 bases). The V end was cut by 8 bases, the J end by 0 bases, with 11 bases between. CDR1 SEHNR and CDR2 FQNEAQ come from the germline V gene (reference sequence). The CDR3 totals 14 residues. The CDR3 sequence is CASRPGGSGNTIYF. In DNA, the CDR3 is TGTGCCAGCCGGCCGGGGGGCTCTGGAAACACCATATATTTT. The complete variable domain, with remaining parts taken from reference TRBV7-9 and TRBJ1-3, reads DTGVSQNPRHKITKRGQNVTFRCDPISEHNRLYWYRQTLGQGPEFLTYFQNEAQLEKSRLLSDRFSAERPKGSFSTLEIQRTEQGDSAMYLCASRPGGSGNTIYFGEGSWLTVV.

The chain couples TRBV20-1 to TRBJ2-5, with 13 bases that match TRBD2. Germline CDR1 DFQATT, CDR2 SNEGSKA (reference sequence). The CDR3 contains 17 residues. V dropped 6 bases and J dropped 5; count of bases not matched to a gene: 15. In nucleotides, the CDR3 is TGCAGTGCCAGGTCCGGGACTAGCGGGATTCTAGGGGAGACCCAGTACTTC. Its translation: CSARSGTSGILGETQYF.

The chain carries TRBV12-3 or TRBV12-4 and TRBJ2-3, with 12 bases fitting TRBD1. Trimming cost V 6 bases and J 8 bases; bases outside gene matches: 9. CDR3 length: 15 residues. CDR3 DNA: TGTGCCAGCAGCCGGGGACAGGGGGCAAGAGGTACGCAGTATTTT. Amino acids: CASSRGQGARGTQYF.

This clonotype was seen a handful of times. This chain links TRBV20-1 with TRBJ2-1; D not resolved. The CDR3 runs to 11 residues. Trimming stripped 3 bases from V and 4 bases from J, with 4 bases between. Germline CDR1 and CDR2: DFQATT and SNEGSKA (reference sequence). The CDR3 sequence: CSASGYNEQFF. CDR3 in DNA: TGCAGTGCTAGCGGATACAATGAGCAGTTCTTC.

In its sample, this clonotype was seen many times. This sequence joins TRBV20-1 and TRBJ1-1; unclear D gene. Trimming shortened V by 4 bases and J by 1 base, and 7 bases separated the two germline ends. The CDR3 runs 12 residues. The germline CDR1 and CDR2 sequences are DFQATT and SNEGSKA (reference sequence). The CDR3 region is CSAIETNTEAFF. The CDR3 region has the DNA TGCAGTGCTATAGAGACGAACACTGAAGCTTTCTTT.

This clonotype was counted between two and nine times. V usage is TRBV5-6 and J usage is TRBJ1-1; D remains ambiguous. CDR3 length: 11 amino acids. The ends were cut back, 4 bases at V and 6 bases at J, with 7 bases in the middle. Germline V gives CDR1 SGHDT, CDR2 YYEEEE. CDR3 bases: TGTGCCAGCAGCCGGACGTCTGAAGCTTTCTTT. It specifies CASSRTSEAFF.

The chain carries TRBV3-1 and TRBJ1-2; D gene ambiguous. The V gene lost 1 base and the J gene lost 6 bases, with 12 bases spanning the gap. This CDR3 region has 14 residues. In germline, CDR1 is LGHDT, CDR2 YNNKEL (reference sequence). The CDR3 protein is CASSQGLPGDGYTF. The CDR3 coding sequence is TGTGCCAGCAGCCAAGGACTTCCTGGAGATGGCTACACCTTC.

The gene calls are TRBV7-9 and TRBJ2-1; D is unclear. V lost 3 bases to trimming and J lost 2 bases, with 8 bases between them. Germline lookup yields CDR1 SEHNR and CDR2 FQNEAQ (reference sequence). CDR3 length equals 14 residues. The CDR3 protein is CASSFAHTYNEQFF. The CDR3 bases are TGTGCCAGCAGCTTCGCACACACCTACAATGAGCAGTTCTTC.

In this sample, this clonotype turned up a few times. This chain uses TRBV4-1 with TRBJ2-4; 7 nucleotides agree with TRBD1. Germline-derived CDR1 and CDR2 are MGHRA and YSYEKL. The CDR3 contains 16 residues. The J segment lost 2 bases and the V segment lost 3 bases, leaving 7 bases of the junction unmatched. The CDR3 nucleotides are TGCGCCAGCAGCCATCGGACAGGCGAACCCAAAAACATTCAGTACTTC. Protein sequence: CASSHRTGEPKNIQYF.

This clonotype came up a few times. The chain carries TRBV6-6 and TRBJ2-2; 8 nucleotides align to TRBD1. Germline loops: CDR1 MNHNY, CDR2 SVGAGI (reference sequence). J was trimmed by 1 base and V by 8 bases; bases with no gene match: 9. CDR3 size: 16 residues. The CDR3 is CASYLTGQGNTGELFF. CDR3 nucleotides: TGTGCCAGCTACCTGACCGGACAGGGGAACACCGGGGAGCTGTTTTTT.

This clonotype was seen only a few times. This chain connects TRBV2 to TRBJ2-2; D gene unclear. The CDR3 contains 14 residues. Trimming took 1 base from V and 6 from J, leaving 9 bases between them. Germline CDR1 reads SNHLY; CDR2 reads FYNNEI. CDR3 nucleotides: TGTGCCAGCAGTGAAGATGGCGCTGCCGGGGAGCTGTTTTTT. As protein: CASSEDGAAGELFF. The full variable domain, with the rest looked up from reference TRBV2 and TRBJ2-2, is EPEVTQTPSHQVTQMGQEVILRCVPISNHLYFYWYRQILGQKVEFLVSFYNNEISEKSEIFDDQFSVERPDGSNFTLKIRSTKLEDSAMYFCASSEDGAAGELFFGEGSRLTVL.

This clonotype was picked up a small number of times. The V and J genes are TRBV5-1 and TRBJ2-7, with a tentative D call TRBD1 (5 bases). This CDR3 has 15 residues. Germline V gives CDR1 SGHRS, CDR2 YFSETQ. Deletions cut 5 bases from V and 2 bases from J, with 17 bases between. The CDR3 DNA is TGCGCCAGCAGGAATTACGGACACCCGCCCTACGAGCAGTACTTC. As protein: CASRNYGHPPYEQYF.

The V gene is TRBV20-1, the J gene TRBJ2-2, with a tentative D call TRBD2 (6 bases). Germline V gene data show CDR1 as DFQATT and CDR2 as SNEGSKA (reference sequence). This CDR3 has 14 amino acids. Trimming took 5 bases from V and 0 from J, leaving 10 bases between them. The CDR3 here is CSAGGIANTGELFF. In DNA, the CDR3 is TGCAGTGCTGGCGGGATCGCGAACACCGGGGAGCTGTTTTTT.

This clonotype was picked up many times. The chain combines TRBV20-1 with TRBJ2-2; possible D gene TRBD1, 5 bases. The CDR3 totals 16 residues. Trimming took off 5 bases at V and 0 bases at J, with 16 bases between the two ends. Germline V CDR1 and CDR2: DFQATT, SNEGSKA (reference sequence). The CDR3: CSAGAANTANTGELFF. In DNA form, the CDR3 reads TGCAGTGCTGGGGCGGCGAACACCGCGAACACCGGGGAGCTGTTTTTT.

This clonotype appeared a few times. An end of the junction differs from the germline gene, which may be a read error. The chain has TRBV3-1 and TRBJ1-1; TRBD1 might be the D (6 bases). Germline CDR1 reads LGHDT; CDR2 reads YNNKEL (reference sequence). The CDR3 is made up of 14 amino acids. CDR3 DNA: TGTGCCAGCGGCCAAGGGGGACTCCCCAGGGGTGCTTTCTTT. Its protein is CASGQGGLPRGAFF.